This T cell receptor beta chain was obtained from a study of response to subunit inactivated influenza vaccine. TCRdb recomputed calls from the RT-PCR reads with MiXCR, one row per CDR3 protein. This sample has more than 400,000 distinct CDR3 sequences, with around 7.9% found just once. CDR3 length: 14 residues. The germline V gene encodes CDR1 DFQATT and CDR2 SNEGSKA (reference sequence). V was cut by 0 bases and J by 5 bases, with 10 bases left in between. This clonotype has just a few counts. The specimen comprised PBMCs from blood, sampled less than 30 months after vaccination. The chain joins TRBV20-1 to TRBJ2-2, with D unresolved. The TCR was taken from a man in his fifties or sixties who received an inactivated influenza vaccine. The CDR3: CSARDQGVTGELFF. CDR3 DNA sequence: TGCAGTGCTAGAGATCAAGGCGTAACCGGGGAGCTGTTTTTT.